This T cell receptor beta chain was profiled in a study of vaccination effects on CD4 cells after COVID-19. Turning to this clone: Its antigen is not identified.

The CDR3 is 13 amino acids. The germline V gene has CDR1 SNHLY and CDR2 FYNNEI. V was trimmed by 7 bases and J by 0 bases, leaving 9 bases between them. Once cultured for 10 days, the cells underwent separation to obtain CD4+ T cells. Each participant was given two doses of one vaccine (BNT162b2 or mRNA-1273). The table came from immunoSEQ multiplex PCR; TCRdb's copy has only in-frame clones and leaves some out. The top ten hold 2.4% of the sample, which has 50,000 to 80,000 clones, roughly 80% seen once. This clonotype originated in a human donor who received a COVID-19 vaccine. Sequenced here: CD4+ T cells from PBMCs cultured without peptide, sampled after COVID-19 vaccination. J is TRBJ1-2 and V is TRBV2, with no clear D. The CDR3 is CASKLETNYGYTF. The CDR3 nucleotides are TGTGCCAGCAAGTTAGAGACTAACTATGGCTACACCTTC.